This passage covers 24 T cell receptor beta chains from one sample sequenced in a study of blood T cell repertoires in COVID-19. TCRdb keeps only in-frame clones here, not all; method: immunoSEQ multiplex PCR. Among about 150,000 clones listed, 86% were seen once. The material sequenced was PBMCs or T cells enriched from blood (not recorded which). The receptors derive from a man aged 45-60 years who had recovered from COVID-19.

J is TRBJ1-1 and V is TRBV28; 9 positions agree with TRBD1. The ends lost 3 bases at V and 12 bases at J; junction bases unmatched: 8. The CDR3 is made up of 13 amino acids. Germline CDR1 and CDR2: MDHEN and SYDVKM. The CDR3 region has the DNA TGTGCCAGCAGTTTCGGACAGGGGTTTTCTTCTTTCTTT. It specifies CASSFGQGFSSFF.

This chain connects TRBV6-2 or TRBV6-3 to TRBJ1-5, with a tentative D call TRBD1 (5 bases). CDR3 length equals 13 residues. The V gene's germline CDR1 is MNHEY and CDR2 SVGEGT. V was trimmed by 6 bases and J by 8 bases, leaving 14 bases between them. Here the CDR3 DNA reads TGTGCCAGCAGCGGCAGGGAGGTTGAGCCCCAGCATTTT. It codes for CASSGREVEPQHF.

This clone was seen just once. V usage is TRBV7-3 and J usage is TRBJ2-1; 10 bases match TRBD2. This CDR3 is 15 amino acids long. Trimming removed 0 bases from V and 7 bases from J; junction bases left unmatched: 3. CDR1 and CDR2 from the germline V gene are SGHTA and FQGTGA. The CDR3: CASSLTGLAQNEQFF. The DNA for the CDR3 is TGTGCCAGCAGCTTAACGGGACTAGCGCAAAATGAGCAGTTCTTC.

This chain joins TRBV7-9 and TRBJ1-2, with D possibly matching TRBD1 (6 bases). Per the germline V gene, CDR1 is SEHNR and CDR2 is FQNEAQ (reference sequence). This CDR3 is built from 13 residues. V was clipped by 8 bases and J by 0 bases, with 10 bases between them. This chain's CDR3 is CASADRANYGYTF. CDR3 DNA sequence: TGTGCCAGCGCGGACAGAGCTAACTATGGCTACACCTTC.

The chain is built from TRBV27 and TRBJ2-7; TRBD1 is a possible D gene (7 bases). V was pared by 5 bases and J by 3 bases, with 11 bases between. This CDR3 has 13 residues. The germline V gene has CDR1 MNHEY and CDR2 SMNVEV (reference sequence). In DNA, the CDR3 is TGTGCCAGCAGTCGACAGGGACTCTACGAGCAGTACTTC. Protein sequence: CASSRQGLYEQYF.

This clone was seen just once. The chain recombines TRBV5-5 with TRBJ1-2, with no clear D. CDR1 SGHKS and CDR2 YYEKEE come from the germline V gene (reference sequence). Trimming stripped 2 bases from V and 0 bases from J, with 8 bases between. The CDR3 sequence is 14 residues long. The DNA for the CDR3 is TGTGCCAGCAGCTTAGCCCGAGCTAACTATGGCTACACCTTC. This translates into CASSLARANYGYTF.

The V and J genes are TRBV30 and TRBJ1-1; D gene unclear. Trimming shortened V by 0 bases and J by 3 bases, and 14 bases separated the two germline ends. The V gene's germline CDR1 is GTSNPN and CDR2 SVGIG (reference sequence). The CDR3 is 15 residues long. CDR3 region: CAWSVRAGIYTEAFF. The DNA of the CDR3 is TGTGCCTGGAGTGTACGGGCGGGAATTTACACTGAAGCTTTCTTT.

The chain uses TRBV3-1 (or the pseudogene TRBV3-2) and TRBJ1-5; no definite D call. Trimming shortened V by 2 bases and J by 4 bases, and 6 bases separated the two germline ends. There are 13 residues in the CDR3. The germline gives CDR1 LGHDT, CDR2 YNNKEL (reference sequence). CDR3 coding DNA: TGTGCCAGCAGCCAATCGGGGAATCAGCCCCAGCATTTT. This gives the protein CASSQSGNQPQHF.

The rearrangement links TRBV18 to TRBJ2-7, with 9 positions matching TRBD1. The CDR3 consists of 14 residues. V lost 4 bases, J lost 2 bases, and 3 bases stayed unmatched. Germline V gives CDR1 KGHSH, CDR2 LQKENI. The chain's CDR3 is CASSRGQGAYEQYV. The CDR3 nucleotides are TGTGCCAGCTCACGGGGACAGGGCGCCTACGAGCAGTACGTC.

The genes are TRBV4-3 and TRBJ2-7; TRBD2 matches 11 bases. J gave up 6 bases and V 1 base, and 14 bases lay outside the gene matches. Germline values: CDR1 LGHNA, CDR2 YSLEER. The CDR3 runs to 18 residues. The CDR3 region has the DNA TGCGCCAGCAGCCAAGTTCCCCTAACTAGCGGGAGATTTGGCGAGCAGTACTTC. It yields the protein CASSQVPLTSGRFGEQYF.

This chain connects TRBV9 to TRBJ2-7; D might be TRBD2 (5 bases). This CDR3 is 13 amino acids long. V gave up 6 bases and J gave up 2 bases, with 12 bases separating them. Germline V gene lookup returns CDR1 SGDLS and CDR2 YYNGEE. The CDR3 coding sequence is TGTGCCAGCACGCGGGTGTTCCCCTACGAGCAGTACGTC. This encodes CASTRVFPYEQYV.

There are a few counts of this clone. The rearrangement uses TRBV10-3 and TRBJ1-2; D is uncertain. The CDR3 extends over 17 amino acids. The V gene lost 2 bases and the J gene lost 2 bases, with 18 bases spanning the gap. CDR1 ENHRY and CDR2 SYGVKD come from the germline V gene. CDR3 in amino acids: CAISETGNPPYNYGYTF. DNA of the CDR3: TGTGCCATCAGTGAGACCGGGAACCCGCCCTACAACTATGGCTACACCTTC.

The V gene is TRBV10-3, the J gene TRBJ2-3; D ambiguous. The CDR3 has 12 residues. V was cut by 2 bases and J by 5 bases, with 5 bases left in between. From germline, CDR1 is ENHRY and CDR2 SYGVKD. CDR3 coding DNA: TGTGCCATCAGTGAGAGCCAAGATACGCAGTATTTT. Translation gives CAISESQDTQYF.

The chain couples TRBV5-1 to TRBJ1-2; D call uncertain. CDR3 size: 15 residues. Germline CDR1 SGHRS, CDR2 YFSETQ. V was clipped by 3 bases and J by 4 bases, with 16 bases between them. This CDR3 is CASSSKLGRSYGYTF. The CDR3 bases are TGCGCCAGCAGCTCCAAGCTGGGTCGGAGCTATGGCTACACCTTC.

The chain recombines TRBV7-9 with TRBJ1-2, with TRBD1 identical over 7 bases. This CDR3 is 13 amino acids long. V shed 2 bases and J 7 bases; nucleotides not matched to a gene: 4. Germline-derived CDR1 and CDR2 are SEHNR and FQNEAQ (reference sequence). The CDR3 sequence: CASSLKGQLGYTF. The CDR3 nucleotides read TGTGCCAGCAGCTTAAAGGGACAGCTTGGCTACACCTTC.

The chain's CDR3 is CASSKASGRNRAGELFF. The CDR3 bases are TGTGCCAGTAGTAAAGCTAGCGGGAGGAATCGGGCCGGGGAGCTGTTTTTT. This chain connects TRBV19 to TRBJ2-2; 11 bases map to TRBD2. This CDR3 spans 17 amino acids. Germline CDR1 reads LNHDA; CDR2 reads SQIVND (reference sequence). The junction had 10 bases not matched to a gene; V was cut back by 4 bases and J by 6 bases.

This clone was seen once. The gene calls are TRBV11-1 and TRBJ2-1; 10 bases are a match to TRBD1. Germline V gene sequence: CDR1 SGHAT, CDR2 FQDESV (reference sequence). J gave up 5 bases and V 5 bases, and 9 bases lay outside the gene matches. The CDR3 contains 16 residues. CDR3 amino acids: CASSLRVGTGDNEQFF. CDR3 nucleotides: TGTGCCAGCAGCCTCCGAGTGGGGACAGGGGACAATGAGCAGTTCTTC.

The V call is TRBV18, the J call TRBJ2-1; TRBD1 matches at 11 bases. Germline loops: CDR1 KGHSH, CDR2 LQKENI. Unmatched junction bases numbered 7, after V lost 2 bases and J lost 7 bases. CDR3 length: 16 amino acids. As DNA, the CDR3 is TGTGCCAGCTCACCAGGGACAGGGGGAGCGGGGAATGAGCAGTTCTTC. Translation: CASSPGTGGAGNEQFF.

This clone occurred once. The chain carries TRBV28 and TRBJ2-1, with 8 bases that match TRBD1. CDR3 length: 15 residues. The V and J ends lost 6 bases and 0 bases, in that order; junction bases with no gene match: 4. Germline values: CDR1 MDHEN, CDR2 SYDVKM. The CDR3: CASRLGQGSYNEQFF. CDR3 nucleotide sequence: TGTGCCAGCAGACTTGGACAGGGCTCCTACAATGAGCAGTTCTTC.

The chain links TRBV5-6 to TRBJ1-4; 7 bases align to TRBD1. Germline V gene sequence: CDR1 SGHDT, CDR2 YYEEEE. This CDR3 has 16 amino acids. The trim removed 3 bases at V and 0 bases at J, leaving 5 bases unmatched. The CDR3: CASSWTGGATNEKLFF. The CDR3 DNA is TGTGCCAGCAGCTGGACAGGAGGGGCAACTAATGAAAAACTGTTTTTT.

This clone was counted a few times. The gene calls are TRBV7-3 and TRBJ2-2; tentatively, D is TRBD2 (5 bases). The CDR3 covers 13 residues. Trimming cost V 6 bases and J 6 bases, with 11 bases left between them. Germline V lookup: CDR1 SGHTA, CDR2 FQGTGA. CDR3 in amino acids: CASRQLVSGELFF. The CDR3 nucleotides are TGTGCCAGCAGACAACTAGTATCCGGGGAGCTGTTTTTT.

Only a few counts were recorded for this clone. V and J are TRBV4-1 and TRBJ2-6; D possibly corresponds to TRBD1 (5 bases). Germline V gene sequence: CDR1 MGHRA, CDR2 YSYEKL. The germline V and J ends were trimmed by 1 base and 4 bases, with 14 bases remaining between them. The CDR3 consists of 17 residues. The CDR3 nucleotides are TGCGCCAGCAGCCAAGTTCAGGGTTCCCCCGGGGCCAACGTCCTGACTTTC. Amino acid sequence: CASSQVQGSPGANVLTF.

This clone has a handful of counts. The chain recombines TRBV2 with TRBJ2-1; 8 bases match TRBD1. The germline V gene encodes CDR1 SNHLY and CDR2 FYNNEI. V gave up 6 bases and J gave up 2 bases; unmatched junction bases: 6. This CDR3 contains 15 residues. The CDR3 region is CASREQQGAYNEQFF. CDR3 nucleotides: TGTGCCAGCAGAGAACAACAGGGGGCCTACAATGAGCAGTTCTTC.

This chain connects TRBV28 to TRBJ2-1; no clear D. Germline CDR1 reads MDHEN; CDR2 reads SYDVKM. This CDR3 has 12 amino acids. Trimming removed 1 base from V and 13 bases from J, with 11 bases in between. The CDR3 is CASSLLRQKQFF. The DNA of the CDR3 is TGTGCCAGCAGTTTATTGCGCCAAAAACAGTTCTTC.